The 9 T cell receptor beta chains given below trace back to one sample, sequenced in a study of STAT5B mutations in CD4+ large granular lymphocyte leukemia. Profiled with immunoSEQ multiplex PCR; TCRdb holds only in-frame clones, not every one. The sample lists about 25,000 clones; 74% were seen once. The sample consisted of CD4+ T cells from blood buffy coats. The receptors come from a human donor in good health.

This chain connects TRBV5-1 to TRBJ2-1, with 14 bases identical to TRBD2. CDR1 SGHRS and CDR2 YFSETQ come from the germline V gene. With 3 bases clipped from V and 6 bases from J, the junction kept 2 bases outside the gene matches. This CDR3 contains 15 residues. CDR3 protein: CASSSGTSGSNEQFF. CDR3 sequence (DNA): TGCGCCAGCAGCTCCGGGACTAGCGGGAGCAATGAGCAGTTCTTC.

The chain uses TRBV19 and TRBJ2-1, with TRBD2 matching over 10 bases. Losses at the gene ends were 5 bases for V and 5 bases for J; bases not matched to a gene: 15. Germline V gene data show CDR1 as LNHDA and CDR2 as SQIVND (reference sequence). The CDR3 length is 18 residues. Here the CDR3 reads CASSDVDSSGSPHNEQFF. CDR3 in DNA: TGTGCCAGTAGTGATGTCGACTCTAGCGGGAGTCCCCACAATGAGCAGTTCTTC.

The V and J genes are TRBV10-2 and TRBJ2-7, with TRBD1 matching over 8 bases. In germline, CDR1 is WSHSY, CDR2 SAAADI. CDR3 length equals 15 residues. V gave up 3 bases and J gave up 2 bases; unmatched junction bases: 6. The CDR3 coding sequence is TGCGCCAGCAGTGATTCCAGGGGGCCCCCCTACGAGCAGTACTTC. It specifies CASSDSRGPPYEQYF.

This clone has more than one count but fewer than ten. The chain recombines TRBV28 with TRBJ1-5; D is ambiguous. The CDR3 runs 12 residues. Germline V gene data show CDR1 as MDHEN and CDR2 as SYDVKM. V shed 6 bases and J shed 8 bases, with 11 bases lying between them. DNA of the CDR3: TGTGCCAGCAGGGCAGTGAATAAGCCCCAGCATTTT. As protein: CASRAVNKPQHF.

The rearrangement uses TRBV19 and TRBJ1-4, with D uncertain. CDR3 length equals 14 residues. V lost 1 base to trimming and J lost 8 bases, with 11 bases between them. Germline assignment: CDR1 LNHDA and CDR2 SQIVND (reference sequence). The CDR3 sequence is CASSIATAREKLFF. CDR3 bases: TGTGCCAGTAGTATAGCAACAGCACGCGAAAAACTGTTTTTT. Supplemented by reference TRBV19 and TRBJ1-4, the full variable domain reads DGGITQSPKYLFRKEGQNVTLSCEQNLNHDAMYWYRQDPGQGLRLIYYSQIVNDFQKGDIAEGYSVSREKKESFPLTVTSAQKNPTAFYLCASSIATAREKLFFGSGTQLSVL.

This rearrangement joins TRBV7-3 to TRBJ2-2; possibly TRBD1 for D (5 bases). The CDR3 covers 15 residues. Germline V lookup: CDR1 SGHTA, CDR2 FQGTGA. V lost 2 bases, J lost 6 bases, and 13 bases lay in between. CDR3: CASSLQGPPAGELFF. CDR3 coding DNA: TGTGCCAGCAGCTTACAGGGCCCCCCGGCCGGGGAGCTGTTTTTT.

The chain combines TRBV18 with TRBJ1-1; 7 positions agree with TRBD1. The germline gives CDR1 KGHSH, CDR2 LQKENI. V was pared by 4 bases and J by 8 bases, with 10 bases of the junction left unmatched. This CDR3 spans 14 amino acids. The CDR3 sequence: CASSLRQGGEEAFF. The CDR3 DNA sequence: TGTGCCAGCTCACTCCGGCAGGGGGGAGAGGAAGCTTTCTTT.

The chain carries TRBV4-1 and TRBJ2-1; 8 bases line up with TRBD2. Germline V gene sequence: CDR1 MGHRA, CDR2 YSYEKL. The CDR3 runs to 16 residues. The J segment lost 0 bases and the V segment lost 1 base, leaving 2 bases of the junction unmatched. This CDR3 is CASSQVLAGSYNEQFF. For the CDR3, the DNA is TGCGCCAGCAGCCAAGTCCTAGCGGGCTCCTACAATGAGCAGTTCTTC.

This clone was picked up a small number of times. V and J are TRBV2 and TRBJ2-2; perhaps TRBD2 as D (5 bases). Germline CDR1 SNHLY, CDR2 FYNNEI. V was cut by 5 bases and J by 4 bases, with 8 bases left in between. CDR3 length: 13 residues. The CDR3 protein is CASSRELTGELFF. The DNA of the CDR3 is TGTGCCAGCAGTCGGGAACTCACCGGGGAGCTGTTTTTT.